Presented here are 28 T cell receptor beta chains from one specimen sequenced in a study of T cell responses to AZD1222 COVID-19 vaccine. Data came from immunoSEQ multiplex PCR; TCRdb stores just in-frame clones and leaves some out. Among about 130,000 clones listed, around 90% were seen once. The specimen comprised peripheral blood, sampled on day 0 of AZD1222 vaccination. Source of these receptors: an adult in good health.

The rearrangement links TRBV29-1 to TRBJ1-2; D gene uncertain. Looked up from germline, CDR1 is SQVTM and CDR2 is ANQGSEA. V dropped 0 bases and J dropped 4 bases, with 12 bases sitting between them. There are 14 residues in the CDR3. The CDR3 DNA sequence: TGCAGCGTTGAAGATGCCGTGACGCCCTATGGCTACACCTTC. As protein: CSVEDAVTPYGYTF. The full variable domain, its missing parts supplied by reference TRBV29-1 and TRBJ1-2, is SAVISQKPSRDICQRGTSLTIQCQVDSQVTMMFWYRQQPGQSLTLIATANQGSEATYESGFVIDKFPISRPNLTFSTLTVSNMSPEDSSIYLCSVEDAVTPYGYTFGSGTRLTVV.

J is TRBJ1-1 and V is TRBV18, with D perhaps matching TRBD1 (5 bases). Germline V lookup: CDR1 KGHSH, CDR2 LQKENI. The CDR3 runs 13 residues. V was trimmed by 5 bases and J by 5 bases, leaving 12 bases between them. The CDR3 DNA reads as TGTGCCAGCTCAACCGACTCAGGGACTGAAGCTTTCTTT. This codes for CASSTDSGTEAFF.

The chain recombines TRBV7-3 with TRBJ2-3; D may be TRBD1 or TRBD2 (5 bases each). The CDR3 is made up of 16 amino acids. Germline V lookup: CDR1 SGHTA, CDR2 FQGTGA. Between the trimmed V and J ends, which lost 6 bases and 0 bases, there was a span of 16 bases. CDR3 loop: CASSPRGGRSTDTQYF. The CDR3 nucleotides read TGTGCCAGCAGTCCACGTGGGGGAAGGAGCACAGATACGCAGTATTTT.

This chain uses TRBV6-5 with TRBJ2-5; D gene unclear. The CDR3 length is 16 residues. Trimming removed 0 bases from V and 1 base from J, with 12 bases in between. Germline-derived CDR1 and CDR2 are MNHEY and SVGAGI. CDR3 in amino acids: CASSYSLAGFQETQYF. CDR3 DNA sequence: TGTGCCAGCAGTTACTCCCTTGCAGGATTCCAAGAGACCCAGTACTTC.

V is TRBV7-3 and J is TRBJ2-7; D unclear. The germline V gene has CDR1 SGHTA and CDR2 FQGTGA. Trimming took 2 bases from V and 1 from J, leaving 6 bases between them. The CDR3 is 13 residues long. This CDR3 reads CASSLGRSYEQYF. CDR3 bases: TGTGCCAGCAGCTTAGGCAGGTCCTACGAGCAGTACTTC.

The V call is TRBV27, the J call TRBJ2-2; 9 bases line up with TRBD1. Trimming removed 6 bases from V and 5 bases from J; junction bases left unmatched: 16. The length of the CDR3 is 18 residues. CDR1 and CDR2 (germline): MNHEY, SMNVEV (reference sequence). CDR3 nucleotide sequence: TGTGCCAGCAGCCTAATCGTAGGGGGACAGGGACGTACCGGGGAGCTGTTTTTT. Its translation is CASSLIVGGQGRTGELFF.

The chain is built from TRBV19 and TRBJ2-3; D ambiguous. The CDR3 loop spans 15 amino acids. V lost 5 bases to trimming and J lost 2 bases, with 14 bases between them. Looked up from germline, CDR1 is LNHDA and CDR2 is SQIVND (reference sequence). This CDR3 is CASSRTPGTTDTQYF. As DNA, the CDR3 is TGTGCCAGTAGTCGGACCCCCGGCACCACAGATACGCAGTATTTT.

This chain uses TRBV5-4 with TRBJ1-2; 7 nucleotides match TRBD1. V was clipped by 3 bases and J by 5 bases; unmatched bases: 13. Germline V gives CDR1 SGHNT, CDR2 YYREEE (reference sequence). The CDR3 is made up of 16 amino acids. The DNA of the CDR3 is TGTGCCAGCAGCTCGCCTAAGGAGGGGGCTTTTTATGGCTACACCTTC. This encodes CASSSPKEGAFYGYTF.

The rearrangement links TRBV18 to TRBJ2-2; D is unclear. V was shortened by 1 base and J by 6 bases, with 3 bases between the two germline ends. Germline V gene lookup returns CDR1 KGHSH and CDR2 LQKENI. The CDR3 runs to 12 residues. The CDR3 spells CASSPQSGELFF. CDR3 in DNA: TGTGCCAGCTCACCACAGTCCGGGGAGCTGTTTTTT. Full variable domain (remainder filled in from reference TRBV18 and TRBJ2-2): NAGVMQNPRHLVRRRGQEARLRCSPMKGHSHVYWYRQLPEEGLKFMVYLQKENIIDESGMPKERFSAEFPKEGPSILRIQQVVRGDSAAYFCASSPQSGELFFGEGSRLTVL.

This clone was counted once. V usage is TRBV10-3 and J usage is TRBJ1-1; 9 bases agree with TRBD1. Germline V lookup: CDR1 ENHRY, CDR2 SYGVKD. The V segment lost 1 base and the J segment 3 bases; nucleotides outside the gene matches: 3. The CDR3 runs 15 residues. The CDR3 DNA reads TGTGCCATCAGTGAGTTGACAGGGGGGGACACTGAAGCTTTCTTT. Translating it yields CAISELTGGDTEAFF.

This chain links TRBV5-6 with TRBJ2-2; 8 nucleotides agree with TRBD1. The CDR3 is 14 amino acids. Germline assignment: CDR1 SGHDT and CDR2 YYEEEE. V was pared by 1 base and J by 5 bases, with 1 base of the junction left unmatched. In DNA, the CDR3 is TGTGCCAGCAGCTTGCAGGGGGCTACCGGGGAGCTGTTTTTT. It specifies CASSLQGATGELFF.

CDR3 bases: TGTGCCAGCAGTTACTTTACTAGCGGGGGCTTAGAGACCCAGTACTTC. Translating gives CASSYFTSGGLETQYF. The chain is built from TRBV2 and TRBJ2-5; TRBD2 agrees at 11 bases. The ends lost 5 bases at V and 4 bases at J; junction bases unmatched: 9. Germline V CDR1 and CDR2: SNHLY, FYNNEI. This CDR3 is built from 16 residues.

As DNA, the CDR3 is TGTGCCACCAGTGATTTAGGGGGGACTGAAGCTTTCTTT. This encodes CATSDLGGTEAFF. The V gene is TRBV24-1, the J gene TRBJ1-1, with D possibly matching TRBD1 (6 bases). V gave up 1 base and J gave up 5 bases, with 7 bases separating them. Germline CDR1 reads KGHDR; CDR2 reads SFDVKD. CDR3 length: 13 amino acids.

CDR3 loop: CASSLDPSGVTGELFF. The CDR3 DNA reads TGTGCCAGCAGCTTGGATCCTAGCGGTGTCACCGGGGAGCTGTTTTTT. The rearrangement links TRBV5-4 to TRBJ2-2, with 7 bases lining up with TRBD2. Germline V gene lookup returns CDR1 SGHNT and CDR2 YYREEE (reference sequence). There are 16 residues in the CDR3. Trimming at V came to 0 bases and at J to 4 bases, leaving 6 bases not matched to a gene. The full variable domain, rest sourced from reference TRBV5-4 and TRBJ2-2, is ETGVTQSPTHLIKTRGQQVTLRCSSQSGHNTVSWYQQALGQGPQFIFQYYREEENGRGNFPPRFSGLQFPNYSSELNVNALELDDSALYLCASSLDPSGVTGELFFGEGSRLTVL.

This clone was observed once. The J gene is TRBJ2-7, the V gene TRBV3-1 (or the pseudogene TRBV3-2); either TRBD1 or TRBD2 may supply D (6 bases each). V gave up 4 bases and J gave up 4 bases, with 17 bases separating them. The V gene's germline CDR1 is LGHDT and CDR2 YNNKEL (reference sequence). The CDR3 extends over 15 amino acids. CDR3 coding DNA: TGTGCCAGCAGCCCAAGAGGAGGGGGGACTTACGAGCAGTACTTC. Translating gives CASSPRGGGTYEQYF.

The chain couples TRBV24-1 to TRBJ2-1; TRBD2 agrees at 8 bases. The germline gives CDR1 KGHDR, CDR2 SFDVKD. The length of the CDR3 is 15 residues. V shed 6 bases and J 5 bases; nucleotides not matched to a gene: 8. CDR3 region: CATSSSGFSHNEQFF. For the CDR3, the DNA is TGTGCCACCAGTTCTAGCGGGTTTTCGCACAATGAGCAGTTCTTC.

This rearrangement joins TRBV19 to TRBJ1-5; the match to TRBD1 covers 8 bases. There are 16 residues in the CDR3. V lost 5 bases, J lost 3 bases, and 9 bases stayed unmatched. Germline assignment: CDR1 LNHDA and CDR2 SQIVND (reference sequence). This CDR3 is CASSDQGAGNNQPQHF. The CDR3 nucleotides are TGTGCCAGTAGTGACCAGGGGGCCGGGAACAATCAGCCCCAGCATTTT.

This clone was found once. DNA for the CDR3: TGTGCCAGCAGTTACGCGCGCGGGACAGATACGCAGTATTTT. Its protein product is CASSYARGTDTQYF. The rearrangement links TRBV6-6 to TRBJ2-3, with a tentative D call TRBD2 (5 bases). Germline CDR1 reads MNHNY; CDR2 reads SVGAGI (reference sequence). The length of the CDR3 is 14 residues. V lost 2 bases, J lost 3 bases, and 9 bases lay in between.

This clone appeared a few times. The chain carries TRBV15 and TRBJ1-2, with D perhaps matching TRBD1 (6 bases). This CDR3 spans 15 amino acids. V dropped 0 bases and J dropped 6 bases, with 14 bases sitting between them. Germline-derived CDR1 and CDR2 are LNHNV and YYDKDF (reference sequence). CDR3 sequence reads: CATSRDFGGANGYTF. Here the CDR3 DNA reads TGTGCCACCAGCAGAGATTTCGGGGGGGCTAATGGCTACACCTTC.

The rearrangement links TRBV5-4 to TRBJ1-6; the D gene is possibly TRBD1 (5 bases). Germline V gives CDR1 SGHNT, CDR2 YYREEE (reference sequence). The V and J ends lost 5 bases and 0 bases respectively, with 9 bases between them. The CDR3 consists of 15 residues. The CDR3 sequence is CASRGESSYNSPLHF. DNA of the CDR3: TGTGCCAGCAGAGGGGAGAGCTCCTATAATTCACCCCTCCACTTT.

The chain uses TRBV9 and TRBJ1-3, with D perhaps TRBD1 (5 bases). V gave up 3 bases and J gave up 3 bases, with 16 bases separating them. From germline, CDR1 is SGDLS and CDR2 YYNGEE. CDR3 size: 16 residues. CDR3 in amino acids: CASSAAPWGFGNTIYF. As DNA, the CDR3 is TGTGCCAGCAGCGCCGCCCCTTGGGGGTTTGGAAACACCATATATTTT.

The chain links TRBV10-3 to TRBJ1-1; D uncertain. The germline CDR1 and CDR2 sequences are ENHRY and SYGVKD. V lost 7 bases and J 1 base, leaving 13 bases between the germline ends. There are 14 residues in the CDR3. CDR3 region: CAINSGGANTEAFF. In DNA, the CDR3 is TGTGCCATCAATTCGGGCGGCGCGAACACTGAAGCTTTCTTT.

CDR3 protein: CASSFYLGSLTTNEKLFF. Here the CDR3 DNA reads TGTGCCAGCAGCTTTTATCTCGGTTCACTCACAACTAATGAAAAACTGTTTTTT. The gene calls are TRBV7-9 and TRBJ1-4, with D unresolved. This CDR3 spans 18 amino acids. Trimming took off 3 bases at V and 0 bases at J, with 17 bases between the two ends. CDR1 is SEHNR and CDR2 is FQNEAQ in the germline V gene (reference sequence). The whole variable domain, remainder taken from reference TRBV7-9 and TRBJ1-4, is DTGVSQNPRHKITKRGQNVTFRCDPISEHNRLYWYRQTLGQGPEFLTYFQNEAQLEKSRLLSDRFSAERPKGSFSTLEIQRTEQGDSAMYLCASSFYLGSLTTNEKLFFGSGTQLSVL.

The chain recombines TRBV5-1 with TRBJ1-1, with 7 bases fitting TRBD1. From germline, CDR1 is SGHRS and CDR2 YFSETQ. This CDR3 contains 14 residues. The V and J ends lost 4 bases and 10 bases, in that order; junction bases with no gene match: 13. CDR3 region: CASSQGVSGEVAFF. The DNA of the CDR3 is TGCGCCAGCAGCCAGGGGGTTTCAGGGGAGGTAGCTTTCTTT. The whole variable domain, filled in from reference TRBV5-1 and TRBJ1-1, reads KAGVTQTPRYLIKTRGQQVTLSCSPISGHRSVSWYQQTPGQGLQFLFEYFSETQRNKGNFPGRFSGRQFSNSRSEMNVSTLELGDSALYLCASSQGVSGEVAFFGQGTRLTVV.

This sequence joins TRBV24-1 and TRBJ2-1; 8 bases are shared with TRBD2. CDR1 and CDR2 from the germline V gene are KGHDR and SFDVKD. The trim removed 9 bases at V and 9 bases at J, leaving 9 bases unmatched. The CDR3 spans 13 residues. The CDR3 bases are TGTGCCACCTCGGCGGGGGGTATTGGTGAGCAGTTCTTC. Its protein product is CATSAGGIGEQFF.

V usage is TRBV6-1 and J usage is TRBJ1-1; the D gene is possibly TRBD1 (6 bases). Germline V gene lookup returns CDR1 MNHNS and CDR2 SASEGT. Trimming removed 6 bases at V and 0 bases at J, with 14 bases between. CDR3 size: 15 residues. The CDR3 DNA reads TGTGCCAGCAGCCACAAACAGGGAATGAACACTGAAGCTTTCTTT. This encodes CASSHKQGMNTEAFF.

This chain connects TRBV13 to TRBJ1-4; D gene unclear. CDR3 length: 15 residues. CDR1 is PRHDT, CDR2 FYEKMQ, per germline (reference sequence). The V gene lost 0 bases and the J gene lost 4 bases, with 9 bases spanning the gap. CDR3 nucleotide sequence: TGTGCCAGCAGCTTAGGACGGAATAGTAATGAAAAACTGTTTTTT. Residues: CASSLGRNSNEKLFF.

The V gene is TRBV18, the J gene TRBJ2-7; 7 positions agree with TRBD1. Germline lookup yields CDR1 KGHSH and CDR2 LQKENI. The CDR3 loop spans 14 amino acids. Losses at the gene ends were 2 bases for V and 6 bases for J; bases not matched to a gene: 7. CDR3: CASSPATGNSEQYF. The CDR3 region has the DNA TGTGCCAGCTCACCAGCGACAGGGAACTCCGAGCAGTACTTC.